These 2 T cell receptor beta chains were all obtained from the same sample, sequenced in a study of response to subunit inactivated influenza vaccine. TCRdb itself ran the RT-PCR reads through MiXCR, one entry per CDR3 protein. The table has about 540,000 distinct CDR3 sequences, less than 15% seen once. Sequencing was performed on PBMCs from blood, taken 12 days after vaccination. Receptor source: a man aged 50-60 years who received an inactivated influenza vaccine.

This clonotype was recorded many times. The chain employs TRBV28 and TRBJ2-3; 8 bases are a match to TRBD2. V shed 5 bases, J shed 1 base, and the junction held 8 bases outside the gene matches. The V gene's germline CDR1 is MDHEN and CDR2 SYDVKM. The length of the CDR3 is 16 residues. The DNA of the CDR3 is TGTGCCAGCAGTCAGGGACTAGTATTCGGCACAGATACGCAGTATTTT. This encodes CASSQGLVFGTDTQYF.

V and J are TRBV6-5 and TRBJ1-2; D call uncertain. This CDR3 is built from 15 residues. V was pared by 0 bases and J by 4 bases, with 12 bases between. The V gene's germline CDR1 is MNHEY and CDR2 SVGAGI. The CDR3: CASSYSYRSSYGYTF. The CDR3, as DNA: TGTGCCAGCAGTTACTCTTACCGGTCCTCCTATGGCTACACCTTC.